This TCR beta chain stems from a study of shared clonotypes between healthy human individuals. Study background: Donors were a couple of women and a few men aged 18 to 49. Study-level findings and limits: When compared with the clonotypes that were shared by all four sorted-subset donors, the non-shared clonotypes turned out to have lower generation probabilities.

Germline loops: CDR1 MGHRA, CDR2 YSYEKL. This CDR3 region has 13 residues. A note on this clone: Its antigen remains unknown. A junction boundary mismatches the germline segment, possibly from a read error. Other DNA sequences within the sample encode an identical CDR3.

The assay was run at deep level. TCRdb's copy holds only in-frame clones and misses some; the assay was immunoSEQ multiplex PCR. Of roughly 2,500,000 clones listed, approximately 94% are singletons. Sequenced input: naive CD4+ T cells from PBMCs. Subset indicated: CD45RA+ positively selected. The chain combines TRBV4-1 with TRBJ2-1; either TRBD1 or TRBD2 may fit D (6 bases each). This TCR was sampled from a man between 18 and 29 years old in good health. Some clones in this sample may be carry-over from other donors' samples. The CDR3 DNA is TGCGCCAGCAGTCAAGGGGGGTACAATGAGCAGTTCTTC. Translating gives CASSQGGYNEQFF.